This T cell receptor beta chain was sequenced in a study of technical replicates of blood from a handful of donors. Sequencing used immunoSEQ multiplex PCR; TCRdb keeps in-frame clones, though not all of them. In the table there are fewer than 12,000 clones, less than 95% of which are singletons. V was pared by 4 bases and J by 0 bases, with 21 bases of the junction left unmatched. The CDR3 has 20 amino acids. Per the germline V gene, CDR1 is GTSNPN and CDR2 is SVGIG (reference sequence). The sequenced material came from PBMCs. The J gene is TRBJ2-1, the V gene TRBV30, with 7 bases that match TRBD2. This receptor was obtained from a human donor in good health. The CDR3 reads CAWTSRWGRAGPSSYNEQFF. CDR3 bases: TGTGCCTGGACTTCCCGATGGGGTAGAGCGGGACCTTCCTCCTACAATGAGCAGTTCTTC.